A selection of T cell receptor beta chains follows, all from one sample in a study of blood T cell repertoires in COVID-19. Libraries were prepared by immunoSEQ multiplex PCR; TCRdb keeps only in-frame clonotypes and omits some of them. The table has around 250,000 clones, over 75% seen once. The source material was PBMCs or T cells enriched from blood (not recorded which). All receptors come from a woman in her thirties or forties who had been exposed to COVID-19. Each CDR3 is given with its conserved first and last residue. D genes are given only for firm matches. Clone size is not always given. Where it is, it says once, few, many or a class for expanded clones.

J gene: TRBJ1-5; clone size: .; D gene: .; V gene: TRBV19; CDR3 DNA: TGTGCCAGTAGTATAACGAGCGGCCAGCCCCAGCATTTT; CDR3 protein: CASSITSGQPQHF
J gene: TRBJ1-3; clone size: .; D gene: .; V gene: TRBV10-3; CDR3 DNA: TGTGCCATCAGTGATGGGACACCCATGACTGGAAACACCATATATTTT; CDR3 protein: CAISDGTPMTGNTIYF
J gene: TRBJ1-1; clone size: .; D gene: TRBD1; V gene: TRBV19; CDR3 DNA: TGTGCCAGTAGTACCTCCGGGACAGGGGGCACTGAAGCTTTCTTT; CDR3 protein: CASSTSGTGGTEAFF
J gene: TRBJ1-5; clone size: once; D gene: TRBD1; V gene: TRBV4-1; CDR3 DNA: TGCGCCAGCAGCCACCCTCAAGGGGGCAGGAGCAATCAGCCCCAGCATTTT; CDR3 protein: CASSHPQGGRSNQPQHF
J gene: TRBJ1-5; clone size: .; D gene: TRBD1; V gene: TRBV4-2; CDR3 DNA: TGTGCCAGCAGCCAGATGGGACAGCAAAATAATCAGCCCCAGCATTTT; CDR3 protein: CASSQMGQQNNQPQHF
J gene: TRBJ1-2; clone size: .; D gene: .; V gene: TRBV10-3; CDR3 DNA: TGTGCCATCAGTGAGCAGGGTAGGCAGCAGAATGGCTACACCTTC; CDR3 protein: CAISEQGRQQNGYTF
J gene: TRBJ2-6; clone size: .; D gene: .; V gene: TRBV10-3; CDR3 DNA: TGTGCCATCTCCCGGGTGGGGGGTAGCGACTCTGGGGCCAACGTCCTGACTTTC; CDR3 protein: CAISRVGGSDSGANVLTF
J gene: TRBJ2-5; clone size: .; D gene: .; V gene: TRBV7-2; CDR3 DNA: TGTGCCAGCAGGCAGGTCCCCCAAGAGACCCAGTACTTC; CDR3 protein: CASRQVPQETQYF
J gene: TRBJ1-3; clone size: .; D gene: .; V gene: TRBV19; CDR3 DNA: TGTGCCAGTAGTCCACAGACCCTAAGAAACACCATATATTTT; CDR3 protein: CASSPQTLRNTIYF
J gene: TRBJ1-1; clone size: .; D gene: TRBD1; V gene: TRBV30; CDR3 DNA: TGTGCCTGGAGGCAACGGACAGGGATTAACACTGAAGCTTTCTTT; CDR3 protein: CAWRQRTGINTEAFF
J gene: TRBJ2-7; clone size: .; D gene: TRBD1; V gene: TRBV28; CDR3 DNA: TGTGCCAGCCCACCAACCGGGACAGGGGTTGCCTACGAGCAGTACTTC; CDR3 protein: CASPPTGTGVAYEQYF
J gene: TRBJ1-6; clone size: .; D gene: TRBD1; V gene: TRBV7-2; CDR3 DNA: TGTGCCAGCAGCTTAGAGGGGACAGGGAGAATTTCACCCCTCCACTTT; CDR3 protein: CASSLEGTGRISPLHF
J gene: TRBJ1-1; clone size: .; D gene: .; V gene: TRBV7-9; CDR3 DNA: TGTGCCAGCAGCCGCGGGGGAGGGAACACTGAAGCTTTCTTT; CDR3 protein: CASSRGGGNTEAFF
J gene: TRBJ1-1; clone size: .; D gene: TRBD1; V gene: TRBV30; CDR3 DNA: TGTGCCTGGGAAAGACAGGGAAACACTGAAGCTTTCTTT; CDR3 protein: CAWERQGNTEAFF
J gene: TRBJ1-1; clone size: .; D gene: .; V gene: TRBV6-5; CDR3 DNA: TGTGCCAGCAGTTACTCGACAGGTTTCCCCAACACTGAAGCTTTCTTT; CDR3 protein: CASSYSTGFPNTEAFF
J gene: TRBJ1-5; clone size: .; D gene: .; V gene: TRBV5-1; CDR3 DNA: TGCGCCAGCAGCTTGGATGGCGGGGTACCTCAGCCCCAGCATTTT; CDR3 protein: CASSLDGGVPQPQHF
J gene: TRBJ1-1; clone size: .; D gene: .; V gene: TRBV7-9; CDR3 DNA: TGTGCCAGCAGCAAAACAGGGTTGGACACTGAAGCTTTCTTT; CDR3 protein: CASSKTGLDTEAFF
J gene: TRBJ1-3; clone size: .; D gene: TRBD1; V gene: TRBV7-9; CDR3 DNA: TGTGCCAGCAGCGAAAGGGGGACAGTAATTGGAAACACCATATATTTT; CDR3 protein: CASSERGTVIGNTIYF
J gene: TRBJ1-1; clone size: .; D gene: TRBD1; V gene: TRBV19; CDR3 DNA: TGTGCCAGTAGTATAGGTTGGACAGGGGGTTCCGCAGCTTTCTTT; CDR3 protein: CASSIGWTGGSAAFF
J gene: TRBJ2-1; clone size: .; D gene: TRBD1; V gene: TRBV5-1; CDR3 DNA: TGCGCCAGCAGCTTAGACAGGGGGCTTTACAATGAGCAGTTCTTC; CDR3 protein: CASSLDRGLYNEQFF
J gene: TRBJ1-6; clone size: .; D gene: .; V gene: TRBV6-5; CDR3 DNA: TGTGCCAGCAGCCGGACAGTCTCACCCCTCCACTTT; CDR3 protein: CASSRTVSPLHF
J gene: TRBJ1-2; clone size: .; D gene: .; V gene: TRBV6-5; CDR3 DNA: TGTGCCAGCAGTTACAGCGGGTTCTCGTGGGGCTACACCTTC; CDR3 protein: CASSYSGFSWGYTF
J gene: TRBJ1-1; clone size: .; D gene: .; V gene: TRBV7-8; CDR3 DNA: TGTGCCAGCAGCATTACGGGAGGGGTCACTGAAGCTTTCTTT; CDR3 protein: CASSITGGVTEAFF
J gene: TRBJ2-7; clone size: .; D gene: .; V gene: TRBV19; CDR3 DNA: TGTGCCAGTAGTATACGTTCCGGACACTCCTACGAGCAGTACTTC; CDR3 protein: CASSIRSGHSYEQYF
J gene: TRBJ2-7; clone size: .; D gene: .; V gene: TRBV5-6; CDR3 DNA: TGTGCCAGCATGACTTCAGGGATTCCGGAGCAGTACTTC; CDR3 protein: CASMTSGIPEQYF
J gene: TRBJ2-5; clone size: few; D gene: .; V gene: TRBV14; CDR3 DNA: TGTGCCAGCAGCCAAGTTATAGCGTGGGCAGGCCTCCAAGAGACCCAGTACTTC; CDR3 protein: CASSQVIAWAGLQETQYF
J gene: TRBJ1-1; clone size: few; D gene: .; V gene: TRBV6-2/TRBV6-3; CDR3 DNA: TGTGCCAGCAGTTACCCAGTGCAGGCTGAAGCTTTCTTT; CDR3 protein: CASSYPVQAEAFF
J gene: TRBJ2-2; clone size: once; D gene: TRBD2; V gene: TRBV3-1/TRBV3-2; CDR3 DNA: TGTGCCAGCACCGGACTAGCGGGGGGGCTAGAGCTGTTTTTT; CDR3 protein: CASTGLAGGLELFF
J gene: TRBJ2-7; clone size: .; D gene: .; V gene: TRBV13; CDR3 DNA: TGTGCCAGCAGCGGACGGGGAAACGAGCAGTACTTC; CDR3 protein: CASSGRGNEQYF
J gene: TRBJ2-3; clone size: .; D gene: .; V gene: TRBV5-1; CDR3 DNA: TGTGCCAGCAGCTTGGGGGCTAGCACAGATACGCAGTATTTT; CDR3 protein: CASSLGASTDTQYF
J gene: TRBJ1-2; clone size: .; D gene: .; V gene: TRBV21-1; CDR3 DNA: TGTGCCAGCAGCAAAGGAGTTGAAGATGGCTACACCTTC; CDR3 protein: CASSKGVEDGYTF
J gene: TRBJ2-1; clone size: .; D gene: .; V gene: TRBV28; CDR3 DNA: TGTGCCACCGGCGGCAGGGAACAGGGGGGGAATGAGCAGTTCTTC; CDR3 protein: CATGGREQGGNEQFF
J gene: TRBJ2-6; clone size: .; D gene: .; V gene: TRBV5-1; CDR3 DNA: TGCGCCAGCAGCTTGGCCGGAAGAGCGCGGTCTGGGGCCAACGTCCTGACTTTC; CDR3 protein: CASSLAGRARSGANVLTF
J gene: TRBJ1-4; clone size: .; D gene: .; V gene: TRBV25-1; CDR3 DNA: TGTGCCAGCAGTGCCCGTAACGGGGAAAAACTGTTTTTT; CDR3 protein: CASSARNGEKLFF
J gene: TRBJ2-3; clone size: .; D gene: TRBD2; V gene: TRBV3-1/TRBV3-2; CDR3 DNA: TGTGCCAGCAGCCAGGGGGGGGACGCAGATACGCAGTATTTT; CDR3 protein: CASSQGGDADTQYF
J gene: TRBJ1-6; clone size: .; D gene: .; V gene: TRBV27; CDR3 DNA: TGTGCCAGCACCTCGACACAAACAAATAATTCACCCCTCCACTTT; CDR3 protein: CASTSTQTNNSPLHF
J gene: TRBJ2-2; clone size: .; D gene: TRBD2; V gene: TRBV18; CDR3 DNA: TGTGCCAGCTCACCAACTAGCGGCAGCGGGGAGCTGTTTTTT; CDR3 protein: CASSPTSGSGELFF
J gene: TRBJ1-2; clone size: .; D gene: TRBD1; V gene: TRBV2; CDR3 DNA: TGTGCCAGCGGACAGGGGGCCACGAACTATGGCTACACCTTC; CDR3 protein: CASGQGATNYGYTF
J gene: TRBJ2-5; clone size: .; D gene: TRBD1; V gene: TRBV30; CDR3 DNA: TGTGCCTGGGGACAGGGGTCCGGGACCCAGTACTTC; CDR3 protein: CAWGQGSGTQYF
J gene: TRBJ1-1; clone size: .; D gene: .; V gene: TRBV5-8; CDR3 DNA: TGTGCCAGCAGCTTATCGCTAGGAAGCACTGAAGCTTTCTTT; CDR3 protein: CASSLSLGSTEAFF
J gene: TRBJ2-1; clone size: .; D gene: TRBD2; V gene: TRBV19; CDR3 DNA: TGTGCCAGTACCCCTAGGATGGCTAGCGGGAGCGGTGAGCAGTTCTTC; CDR3 protein: CASTPRMASGSGEQFF
J gene: TRBJ2-3; clone size: .; D gene: TRBD2; V gene: TRBV6-5; CDR3 DNA: TGTGCCAGCAGACTAGCGGGAGTCGGTACAGATACGCAGTATTTT; CDR3 protein: CASRLAGVGTDTQYF
J gene: TRBJ1-3; clone size: .; D gene: .; V gene: TRBV5-6; CDR3 DNA: TGTGCCAGCAGCCGGGGATTTGGAAACACCATATATTTT; CDR3 protein: CASSRGFGNTIYF
J gene: TRBJ2-2; clone size: .; D gene: TRBD2; V gene: TRBV7-3; CDR3 DNA: TGTGCCAGCAGTGTGGGAGGGTTGAACACCGGGGAGCTGTTTTTT; CDR3 protein: CASSVGGLNTGELFF
J gene: TRBJ1-4; clone size: .; D gene: .; V gene: TRBV27; CDR3 DNA: TGTGCCAGCAGCGAACAGGGCGGAGATGAAAAACTGTTTTTT; CDR3 protein: CASSEQGGDEKLFF
J gene: TRBJ2-3; clone size: .; D gene: TRBD2; V gene: TRBV7-6; CDR3 DNA: TGTGCCAGCAGCCTCCGGGCGCGGGGGGACACAGATACGCAGTATTTT; CDR3 protein: CASSLRARGDTDTQYF
J gene: TRBJ1-2; clone size: .; D gene: .; V gene: TRBV29-1; CDR3 DNA: TGCAGCGTTGAAGGGACAGACCTCTATGGCTACACCTTC; CDR3 protein: CSVEGTDLYGYTF
J gene: TRBJ2-7; clone size: .; D gene: TRBD1; V gene: TRBV7-9; CDR3 DNA: TGTGCCAGCAGCTCGTGGGACAGCTCCTACGAGCAGTACTTC; CDR3 protein: CASSSWDSSYEQYF
J gene: TRBJ2-5; clone size: .; D gene: .; V gene: TRBV18; CDR3 DNA: TGTGCCAGCTCAGACTCGGCAGGGGAGACCCAGTACTTC; CDR3 protein: CASSDSAGETQYF